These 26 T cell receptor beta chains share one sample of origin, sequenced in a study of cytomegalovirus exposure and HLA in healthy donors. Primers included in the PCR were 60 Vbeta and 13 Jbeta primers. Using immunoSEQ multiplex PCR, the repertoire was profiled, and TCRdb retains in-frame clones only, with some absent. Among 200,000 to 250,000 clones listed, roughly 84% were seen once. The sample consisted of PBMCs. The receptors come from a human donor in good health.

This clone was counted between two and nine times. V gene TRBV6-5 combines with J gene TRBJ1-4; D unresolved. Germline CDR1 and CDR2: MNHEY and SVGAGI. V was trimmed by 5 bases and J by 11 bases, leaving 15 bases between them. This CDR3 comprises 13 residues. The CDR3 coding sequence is TGTGCCAGCAGTAGCGGAGCGGGTCGGAAACTGTTTTTT. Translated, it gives CASSSGAGRKLFF.

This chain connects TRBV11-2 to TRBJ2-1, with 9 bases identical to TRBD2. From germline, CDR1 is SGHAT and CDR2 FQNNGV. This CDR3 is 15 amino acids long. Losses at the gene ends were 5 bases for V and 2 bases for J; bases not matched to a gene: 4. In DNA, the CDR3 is TGTGCCAGCAGCATCAGCGGGGGGCCCTACAATGAGCAGTTCTTC. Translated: CASSISGGPYNEQFF.

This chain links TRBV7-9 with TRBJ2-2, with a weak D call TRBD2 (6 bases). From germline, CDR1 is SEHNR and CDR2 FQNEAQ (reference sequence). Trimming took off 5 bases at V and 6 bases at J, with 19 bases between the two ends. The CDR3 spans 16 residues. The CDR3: CASSPLEGRKAGELFF. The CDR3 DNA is TGTGCCAGCAGCCCACTGGAGGGCAGAAAGGCCGGGGAGCTGTTTTTT.

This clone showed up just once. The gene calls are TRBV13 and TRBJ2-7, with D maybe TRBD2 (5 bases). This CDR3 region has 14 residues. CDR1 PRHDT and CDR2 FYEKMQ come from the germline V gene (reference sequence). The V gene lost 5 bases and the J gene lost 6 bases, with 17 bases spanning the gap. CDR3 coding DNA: TGTGCCAGCAGCCCTCGTCGGGAAGGTGGCGAGCAGTACTTC. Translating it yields CASSPRREGGEQYF.

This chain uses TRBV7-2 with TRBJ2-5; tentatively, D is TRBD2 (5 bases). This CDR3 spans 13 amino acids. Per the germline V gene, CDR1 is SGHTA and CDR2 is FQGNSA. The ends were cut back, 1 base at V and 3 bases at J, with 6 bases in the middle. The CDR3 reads CASSLGAEETQYF. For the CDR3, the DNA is TGTGCCAGCAGCTTAGGAGCGGAAGAGACCCAGTACTTC.

CDR3 sequence (DNA): TGTGCCAGTACCGGTGGGTCCCAGGGCGATCAGCCCCAGCATTTT. Translating gives CASTGGSQGDQPQHF. The chain joins TRBV19 to TRBJ1-5; possibly TRBD1 for D (5 bases). Trimming pared 7 bases from V and 5 bases from J, leaving 18 bases between. This CDR3 has 15 amino acids. The germline V gene encodes CDR1 LNHDA and CDR2 SQIVND (reference sequence).

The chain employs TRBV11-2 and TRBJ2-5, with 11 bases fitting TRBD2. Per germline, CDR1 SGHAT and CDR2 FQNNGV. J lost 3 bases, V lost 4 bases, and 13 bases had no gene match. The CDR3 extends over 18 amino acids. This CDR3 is CASSWWESRLAGKETQYF. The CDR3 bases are TGTGCCAGCAGCTGGTGGGAGTCGAGACTAGCGGGAAAAGAGACCCAGTACTTC.

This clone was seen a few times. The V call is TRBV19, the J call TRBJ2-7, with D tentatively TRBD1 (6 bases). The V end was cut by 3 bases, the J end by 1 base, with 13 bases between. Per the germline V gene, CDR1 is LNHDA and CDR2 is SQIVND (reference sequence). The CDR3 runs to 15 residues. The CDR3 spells CASSIRQDFSYEQYF. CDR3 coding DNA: TGTGCCAGTAGTATCCGACAGGATTTTTCCTACGAGCAGTACTTC.

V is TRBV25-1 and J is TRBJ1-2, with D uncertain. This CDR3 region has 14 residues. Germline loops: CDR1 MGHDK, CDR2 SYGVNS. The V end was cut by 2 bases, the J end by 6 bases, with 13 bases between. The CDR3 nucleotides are TGTGCCAGCAGTGAACATAGTAGTCCGGATGGCTACACCTTC. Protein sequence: CASSEHSSPDGYTF.

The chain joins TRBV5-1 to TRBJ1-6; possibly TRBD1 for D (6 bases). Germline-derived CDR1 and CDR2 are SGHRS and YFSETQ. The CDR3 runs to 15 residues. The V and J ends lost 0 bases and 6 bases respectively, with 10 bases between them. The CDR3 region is CASSLVLGANSPLHF. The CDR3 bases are TGCGCCAGCAGCTTGGTCCTGGGGGCTAATTCACCCCTCCACTTT.

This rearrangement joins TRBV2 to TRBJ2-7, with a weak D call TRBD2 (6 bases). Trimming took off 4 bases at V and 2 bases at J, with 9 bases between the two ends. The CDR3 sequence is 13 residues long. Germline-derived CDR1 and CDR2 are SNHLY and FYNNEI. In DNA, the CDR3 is TGTGCCAGCAGTGGATGGGGGGCCTACGAGCAGTACTTC. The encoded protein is CASSGWGAYEQYF.

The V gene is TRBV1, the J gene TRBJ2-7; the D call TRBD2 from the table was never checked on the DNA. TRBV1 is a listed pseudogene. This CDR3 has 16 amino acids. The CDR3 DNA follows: TGCACCAGCAGCCAACCGACTTTCGCTACTGGCTACGAGCAGTACTTC. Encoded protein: CTSSQPTFATGYEQYF.

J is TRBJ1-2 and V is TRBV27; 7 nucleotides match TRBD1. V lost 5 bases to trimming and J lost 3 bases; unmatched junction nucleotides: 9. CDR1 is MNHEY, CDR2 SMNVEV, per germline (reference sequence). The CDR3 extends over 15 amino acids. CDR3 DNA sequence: TGTGCCAGCAGTCCGAGGGGGCGATTAGACTATGGCTACACCTTC. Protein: CASSPRGRLDYGYTF.

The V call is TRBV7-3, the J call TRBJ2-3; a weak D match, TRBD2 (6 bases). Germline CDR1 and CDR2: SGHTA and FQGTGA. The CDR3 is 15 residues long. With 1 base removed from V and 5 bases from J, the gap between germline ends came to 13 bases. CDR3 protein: CASSLSGIVRDTQYF. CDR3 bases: TGTGCCAGCAGCTTAAGCGGGATAGTTAGAGATACGCAGTATTTT.

This chain's CDR3 is CASSLDAQGREKLFF. CDR3 bases: TGTGCCAGCAGCTTAGATGCACAGGGTCGCGAAAAACTGTTTTTT. The gene calls are TRBV11-2 and TRBJ1-4, with a possible D match to TRBD1 (6 bases). The CDR3 loop spans 15 amino acids. Per germline, CDR1 SGHAT and CDR2 FQNNGV. Between the trimmed V and J ends, which lost 0 bases and 8 bases, there was a span of 13 bases.

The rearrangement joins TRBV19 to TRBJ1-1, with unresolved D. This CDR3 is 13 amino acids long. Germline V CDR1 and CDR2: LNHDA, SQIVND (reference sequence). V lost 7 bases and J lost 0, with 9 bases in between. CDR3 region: CASNPSLNTEAFF. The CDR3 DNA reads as TGTGCCAGTAATCCCAGTCTGAACACTGAAGCTTTCTTT.

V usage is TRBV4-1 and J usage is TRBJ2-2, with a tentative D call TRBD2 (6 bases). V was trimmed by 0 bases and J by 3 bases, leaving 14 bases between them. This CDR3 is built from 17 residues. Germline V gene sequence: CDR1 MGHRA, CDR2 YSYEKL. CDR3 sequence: CASSQDRWGVDTGELFF. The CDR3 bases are TGCGCCAGCAGCCAAGATCGTTGGGGGGTAGACACCGGGGAGCTGTTTTTT.

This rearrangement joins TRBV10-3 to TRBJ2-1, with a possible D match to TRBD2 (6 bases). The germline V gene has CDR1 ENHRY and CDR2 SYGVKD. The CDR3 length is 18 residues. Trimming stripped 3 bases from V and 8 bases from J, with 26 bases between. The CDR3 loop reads CAISDHLPGTGTGDEQFF. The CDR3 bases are TGTGCCATCAGTGACCACCTACCCGGGACTGGGACCGGGGATGAGCAGTTCTTC.

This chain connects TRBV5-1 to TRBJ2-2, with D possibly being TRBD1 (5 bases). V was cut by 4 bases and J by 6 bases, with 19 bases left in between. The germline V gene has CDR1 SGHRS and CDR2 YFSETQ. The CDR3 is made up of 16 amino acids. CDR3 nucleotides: TGCGCCAGCAGCCCCTCGATGTATGGGGCATCCGGGGAGCTGTTTTTT. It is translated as CASSPSMYGASGELFF. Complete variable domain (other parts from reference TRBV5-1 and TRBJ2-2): KAGVTQTPRYLIKTRGQQVTLSCSPISGHRSVSWYQQTPGQGLQFLFEYFSETQRNKGNFPGRFSGRQFSNSRSEMNVSTLELGDSALYLCASSPSMYGASGELFFGEGSRLTVL.

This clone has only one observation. The DNA of the CDR3 is TGTGCCTGGAGTGCGACAGGGACTCAGCCCCAGCATTTT. It translates to CAWSATGTQPQHF. The chain couples TRBV30 to TRBJ1-5, with TRBD1 matching over 7 bases. The ends lost 1 base at V and 6 bases at J; junction bases unmatched: 3. CDR1 is GTSNPN and CDR2 is SVGIG in the germline V gene (reference sequence). CDR3 size: 13 residues.

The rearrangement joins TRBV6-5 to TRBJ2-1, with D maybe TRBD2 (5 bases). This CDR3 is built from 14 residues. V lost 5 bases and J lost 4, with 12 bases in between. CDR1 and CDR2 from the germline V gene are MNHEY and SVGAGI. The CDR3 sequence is CASSVGAKYNEQFF. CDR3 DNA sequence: TGTGCCAGCAGTGTGGGAGCAAAGTACAATGAGCAGTTCTTC.

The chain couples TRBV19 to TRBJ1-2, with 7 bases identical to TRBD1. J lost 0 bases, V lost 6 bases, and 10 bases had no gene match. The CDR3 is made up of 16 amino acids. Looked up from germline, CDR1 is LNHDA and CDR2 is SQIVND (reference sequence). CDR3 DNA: TGTGCCAGTAGATCCCGAGAGGGGGCTCCTAACTATGGCTACACCTTC. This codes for CASRSREGAPNYGYTF.

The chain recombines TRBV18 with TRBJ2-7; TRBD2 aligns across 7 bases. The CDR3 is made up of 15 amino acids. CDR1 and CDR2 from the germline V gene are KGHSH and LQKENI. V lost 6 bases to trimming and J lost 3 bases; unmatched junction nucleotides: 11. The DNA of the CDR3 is TGTGCCAGCTCGGTGGGGCTAGCGGACAACTACGAGCAGTACTTC. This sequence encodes CASSVGLADNYEQYF.

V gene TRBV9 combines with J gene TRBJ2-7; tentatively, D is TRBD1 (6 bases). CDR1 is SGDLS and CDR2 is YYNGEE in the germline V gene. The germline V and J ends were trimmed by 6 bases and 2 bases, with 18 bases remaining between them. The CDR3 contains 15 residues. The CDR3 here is CASKPRTATTYEQYF. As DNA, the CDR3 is TGTGCCAGCAAGCCCCGGACAGCGACCACCTACGAGCAGTACTTC.

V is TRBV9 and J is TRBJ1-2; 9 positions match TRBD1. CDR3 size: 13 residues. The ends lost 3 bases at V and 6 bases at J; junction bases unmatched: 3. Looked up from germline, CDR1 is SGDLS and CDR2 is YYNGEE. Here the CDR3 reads CASSGGQGDGYTF. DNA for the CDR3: TGTGCCAGCAGCGGGGGACAGGGAGATGGCTACACCTTC.

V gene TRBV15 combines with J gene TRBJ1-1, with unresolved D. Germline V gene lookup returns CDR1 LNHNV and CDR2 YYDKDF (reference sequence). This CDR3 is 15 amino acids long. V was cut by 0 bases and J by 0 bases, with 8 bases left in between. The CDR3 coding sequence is TGTGCCACCAGCAGAGATTCGTATGTGAACACTGAAGCTTTCTTT. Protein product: CATSRDSYVNTEAFF.